The 3 T cell receptor beta chains given below trace back to one sample, sequenced in a study of OX40 agonist ivuxolimab in advanced cancers. TCRdb's table, derived via immunoSEQ multiplex PCR, lists solely in-frame clones and lacks some. This table has under 80,000 clones, more than 70% appearing once. Material: CD4+ or CD8+ T cells sorted from blood, obtained in a trial of the OX40 agonist ivuxolimab. The receptors derive from an adult with an advanced solid tumor such as melanoma, head and neck, liver or kidney cancer.

The sample holds one count of this clone. This CDR3 reads CASSPGQPNTGELFF. CDR3 sequence (DNA): TGTGCCAGCAGCCCGGGACAGCCAAACACCGGGGAGCTGTTTTTT. The chain couples TRBV4-2 to TRBJ2-2, with 7 bases lining up with TRBD1. Germline V CDR1 and CDR2: LGHNA, YNFKEQ. The CDR3 is 15 residues long. V lost 4 bases to trimming and J lost 2 bases; unmatched junction nucleotides: 4.

Only one count was recorded for this clone. The genes are TRBV7-9 and TRBJ1-4; TRBD1 might be the D (5 bases). This CDR3 is 15 amino acids long. V shed 2 bases and J shed 6 bases, with 13 bases lying between them. Germline V lookup: CDR1 SEHNR, CDR2 FQNEAQ (reference sequence). The CDR3 region is CASSLNGRGDEKLFF. The CDR3 nucleotides read TGTGCCAGCAGCTTAAATGGGAGGGGTGATGAAAAACTGTTTTTT.

The genes are TRBV9 and TRBJ2-3; D is unclear. V was shortened by 3 bases and J by 5 bases, with 10 bases between the two germline ends. Germline V gene sequence: CDR1 SGDLS, CDR2 YYNGEE. The CDR3 has 13 residues. DNA of the CDR3: TGTGCCAGCAGCGACCTCCTGGGAGATACGCAGTATTTT. It specifies CASSDLLGDTQYF.